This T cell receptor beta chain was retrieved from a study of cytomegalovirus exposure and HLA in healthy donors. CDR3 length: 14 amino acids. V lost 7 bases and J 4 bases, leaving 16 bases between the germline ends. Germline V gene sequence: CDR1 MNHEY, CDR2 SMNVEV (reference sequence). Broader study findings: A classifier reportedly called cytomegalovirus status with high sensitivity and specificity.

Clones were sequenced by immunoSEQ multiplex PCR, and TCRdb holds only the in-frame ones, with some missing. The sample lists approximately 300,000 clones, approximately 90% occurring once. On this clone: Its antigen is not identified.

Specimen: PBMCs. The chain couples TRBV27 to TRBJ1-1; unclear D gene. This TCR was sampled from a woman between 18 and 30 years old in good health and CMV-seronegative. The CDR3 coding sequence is TGTGCCAGCACCAAAAGAGAGGGCAGCACTGAAGCTTTCTTT. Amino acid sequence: CASTKREGSTEAFF.